The 17 T cell receptor beta chains below come from one sample, sequenced in a study of blood T cell repertoires in COVID-19. The protocol was immunoSEQ multiplex PCR, while the TCRdb copy is restricted to in-frame clones and leaves out a portion. This table has about 240,000 clones, around 87% appearing once. Material: peripheral blood. The receptors here all came from a woman aged 25 to 45 who had recovered from COVID-19.

This chain joins TRBV5-8 and TRBJ1-6, with D unclear. CDR3 size: 17 residues. The germline V gene encodes CDR1 SGHTS and CDR2 YDEGEE. The V end was cut by 3 bases, the J end by 7 bases, with 20 bases between. CDR3 region: CASSSRGLGNTNSPLHF. CDR3 in DNA: TGTGCCAGCAGCTCGCGCGGACTCGGTAATACGAATTCACCCCTCCACTTT. Together with reference TRBV5-8 and TRBJ1-6, the CDR3 gives the full variable domain: EAGVTQSPTHLIKTRGQQATLRCSPISGHTSVYWYQQALGLGLQFLLWYDEGEERNRGNFPPRFSGRQFPNYSSELNVNALELEDSALYLCASSSRGLGNTNSPLHFGNGTRLTVT.

For this clone: The germline gene is not matched at one end of the junction; a read error may be the cause. The rearrangement links TRBV5-1 to TRBJ2-5; the D gene is possibly TRBD1 (6 bases). The CDR3 has 15 residues. The germline gives CDR1 SGHRS, CDR2 YFSETQ. The CDR3 reads CASSLTGTPEETQYF. For the CDR3, the DNA is TGCGCCAGCAGCTTAACCGGGACACCTGAAGAAACCCAGTACTTC.

This chain uses TRBV10-3 with TRBJ2-2; D might be TRBD1 (6 bases). The germline CDR1 and CDR2 sequences are ENHRY and SYGVKD. V lost 2 bases and J lost 7, with 14 bases in between. CDR3 length: 15 residues. In DNA, the CDR3 is TGTGCCATCAGTGAGACGCGGACAGAAATCGGGGAGCTGTTTTTT. It codes for CAISETRTEIGELFF.

This chain joins TRBV6-1 and TRBJ2-2, with D uncertain. Deletions cut 3 bases from V and 6 bases from J, with 8 bases between. The V gene's germline CDR1 is MNHNS and CDR2 SASEGT. This CDR3 has 13 residues. CDR3 DNA sequence: TGTGCCAGCAGTGATTTCTCCCCCGGGGAGCTGTTTTTT. Protein sequence: CASSDFSPGELFF.

The chain links TRBV2 to TRBJ1-4; weak D call: TRBD1 (6 bases). The CDR3 consists of 13 residues. Germline V gene sequence: CDR1 SNHLY, CDR2 FYNNEI. Trimming stripped 8 bases from V and 4 bases from J, with 11 bases between. The CDR3 protein is CASSYRDNEKLFF. CDR3 coding DNA: TGTGCCAGCTCTTACAGGGATAATGAAAAACTGTTTTTT.

J is TRBJ2-2 and V is TRBV4-3; TRBD2 matches at 7 bases. V lost 4 bases to trimming and J lost 0 bases; unmatched junction nucleotides: 8. Per the germline V gene, CDR1 is LGHNA and CDR2 is YSLEER. The CDR3 runs 17 residues. CDR3 DNA sequence: TGCGCCAGCAGCCCGTCCCGGGGGGACCCGAACACCGGGGAGCTGTTTTTT. Translating gives CASSPSRGDPNTGELFF.

The rearrangement uses TRBV18 and TRBJ2-1; 8 bases agree with TRBD1. The CDR3 loop spans 15 amino acids. J was trimmed by 4 bases and V by 6 bases; bases with no gene match: 8. The germline V gene has CDR1 KGHSH and CDR2 LQKENI. The CDR3, as DNA: TGTGCCAGCTCCAGCGCAGGGGGCGATTACAATGAGCAGTTCTTC. This codes for CASSSAGGDYNEQFF.

This chain connects TRBV5-4 to TRBJ2-7; maybe TRBD1 (6 bases). The CDR3 covers 15 residues. The germline V and J ends were trimmed by 0 bases and 2 bases, with 12 bases remaining between them. Germline V gene lookup returns CDR1 SGHNT and CDR2 YYREEE (reference sequence). The CDR3 DNA sequence: TGTGCCAGCAGCTTGGGGACAGCCTTAACCTACGAGCAGTACTTC. Its translation is CASSLGTALTYEQYF.

The J gene is TRBJ2-1, the V gene TRBV15, with 8 bases that match TRBD1. This CDR3 has 15 residues. V was clipped by 5 bases and J by 1 base; unmatched bases: 4. Germline-derived CDR1 and CDR2 are LNHNV and YYDKDF (reference sequence). In DNA form, the CDR3 reads TGTGCCACCAGCCCGCGACAGGGGTCCTACAATGAGCAGTTCTTC. It translates to CATSPRQGSYNEQFF.

This chain connects TRBV10-3 to TRBJ2-2; D is perhaps TRBD1 (5 bases). CDR3 length: 16 amino acids. Germline V gene lookup returns CDR1 ENHRY and CDR2 SYGVKD. Deletions cut 5 bases from V and 1 base from J, with 14 bases between. The CDR3 spells CAISFLGQQNTGELFF. DNA of the CDR3: TGTGCCATCAGTTTTCTGGGGCAGCAGAACACCGGGGAGCTGTTTTTT.

This clone was observed a single time. V gene TRBV27 combines with J gene TRBJ2-1; TRBD1 matches 8 bases. The CDR3 length is 21 residues. In germline, CDR1 is MNHEY, CDR2 SMNVEV (reference sequence). V lost 0 bases, J lost 0 bases, and 16 bases stayed unmatched. CDR3 nucleotides: TGTGCCAGCAGTTTATCTCCCGGGACAGGATCTTTCTTGGGCTCCTACAATGAGCAGTTCTTC. This codes for CASSLSPGTGSFLGSYNEQFF.

This chain links TRBV6-5 with TRBJ1-6; D is perhaps TRBD1 (6 bases). V lost 3 bases, J lost 10 bases, and 13 bases lay in between. Looked up from germline, CDR1 is MNHEY and CDR2 is SVGAGI. CDR3 length equals 14 residues. This CDR3 is CASSYGAGDSPLHF. The CDR3 DNA reads as TGTGCCAGCAGTTATGGGGCAGGGGACTCACCCCTCCACTTT.

This clone was detected only once. The chain is built from TRBV18 and TRBJ1-1; 9 bases match TRBD1. There are 16 residues in the CDR3. V lost 1 base to trimming and J lost 0 bases; unmatched junction nucleotides: 3. Germline assignment: CDR1 KGHSH and CDR2 LQKENI. Written as DNA, the CDR3 is TGTGCCAGCTCACCACGGACAGGGGATGTGAACACTGAAGCTTTCTTT. Amino acid sequence: CASSPRTGDVNTEAFF.

This clone was recorded only once. CDR3 protein: CASLRGGAGNTEAFF. The DNA of the CDR3 is TGCGCCTCTCTCCGAGGGGGCGCAGGGAACACTGAAGCTTTCTTT. The chain combines TRBV5-1 with TRBJ1-1; 7 positions agree with TRBD1. V shed 10 bases and J 1 base; nucleotides not matched to a gene: 13. Germline CDR1 and CDR2: SGHRS and YFSETQ. The CDR3 has 15 residues.

The rearrangement uses TRBV7-6 and TRBJ1-3; D not certain. The V gene's germline CDR1 is SGHVS and CDR2 FNYEAQ. Deletions cut 2 bases from V and 0 bases from J, with 14 bases between. The CDR3 contains 17 residues. The CDR3 loop is CASSLFGESTSGNTIYF. The CDR3 coding sequence is TGTGCCAGCAGCTTATTCGGGGAGAGTACCTCTGGAAACACCATATATTTT.

The V gene is TRBV6-5, the J gene TRBJ2-3; D is undetermined. Trimming removed 2 bases from V and 1 base from J, with 13 bases in between. The CDR3 has 16 residues. Per the germline V gene, CDR1 is MNHEY and CDR2 is SVGAGI. CDR3 sequence reads: CASSYRSGFGTDTQYF. CDR3 sequence (DNA): TGTGCCAGCAGTTACCGGTCAGGCTTTGGCACAGATACGCAGTATTTT.

This chain uses TRBV18 with TRBJ2-3, with TRBD1 matching over 9 bases. CDR3 length equals 16 residues. Looked up from germline, CDR1 is KGHSH and CDR2 is LQKENI. J lost 3 bases, V lost 6 bases, and 10 bases had no gene match. The CDR3 loop reads CASSTGPGQGTDTQYF. The CDR3, as DNA: TGTGCCAGCTCCACCGGGCCGGGACAGGGAACAGATACGCAGTATTTT. The complete variable domain, with remaining parts taken from reference TRBV18 and TRBJ2-3, reads NAGVMQNPRHLVRRRGQEARLRCSPMKGHSHVYWYRQLPEEGLKFMVYLQKENIIDESGMPKERFSAEFPKEGPSILRIQQVVRGDSAAYFCASSTGPGQGTDTQYFGPGTRLTVL.